This TCR beta chain was sequenced during a study of blood T cell repertoires in COVID-19. Study information: PBMCs, B-cell-depleted T cells, or T cells provided the cDNA or gDNA that made up the material.

Assay: immunoSEQ multiplex PCR; the TCRdb copy retains only in-frame clones and omits some. The table has 150,000 to 190,000 clones, about 88% seen once. The sequence was obtained from a man aged 50 to 59 who had recovered from COVID-19. Sequences were obtained from PBMCs or T cells enriched from blood (not recorded which).

The CDR3, as DNA: TGTGCCAGCAGCCGGGGTCATTCAGGGCCGAACTACGAGCAGTACTTC. Translating gives CASSRGHSGPNYEQYF. The chain joins TRBV4-2 to TRBJ2-7; D perhaps matches TRBD1 (5 bases). The V and J ends lost 4 bases and 3 bases respectively, with 19 bases between them. The CDR3 runs 16 residues. Germline CDR1 is LGHNA and CDR2 is YNFKEQ.